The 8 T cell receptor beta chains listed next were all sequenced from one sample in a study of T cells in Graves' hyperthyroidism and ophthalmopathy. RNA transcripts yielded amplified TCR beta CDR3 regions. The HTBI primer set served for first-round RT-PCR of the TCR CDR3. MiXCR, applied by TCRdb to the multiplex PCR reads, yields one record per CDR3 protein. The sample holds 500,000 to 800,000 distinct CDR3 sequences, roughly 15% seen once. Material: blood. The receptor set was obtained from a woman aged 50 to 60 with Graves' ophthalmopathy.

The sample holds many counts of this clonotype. This chain's CDR3 is CASSHNLATGIYEQYF. The CDR3 nucleotides read TGTGCCAGTAGCCACAACCTGGCAACGGGAATCTACGAGCAGTACTTC. V and J are TRBV19 and TRBJ2-7; perhaps TRBD2 as D (5 bases). The germline V gene encodes CDR1 LNHDA and CDR2 SQIVND (reference sequence). The CDR3 is made up of 16 amino acids. V dropped 6 bases and J dropped 3 bases, with 21 bases sitting between them.

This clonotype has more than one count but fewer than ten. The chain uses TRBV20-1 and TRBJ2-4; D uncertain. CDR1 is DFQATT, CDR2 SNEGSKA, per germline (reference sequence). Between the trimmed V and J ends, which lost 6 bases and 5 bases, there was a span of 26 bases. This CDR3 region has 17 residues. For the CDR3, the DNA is TGCAGTGCCCCCACCTCGACCGTGGGCCGTCACGAAAACATTCAGTACTTC. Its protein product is CSAPTSTVGRHENIQYF.

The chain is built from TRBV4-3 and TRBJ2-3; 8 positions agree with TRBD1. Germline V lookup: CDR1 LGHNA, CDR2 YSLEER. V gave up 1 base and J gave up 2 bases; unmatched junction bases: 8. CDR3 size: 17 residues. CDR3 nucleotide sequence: TGCGCCAGCAGCCAAGTGGTGACAGGGGTTTTCACAGATACGCAGTATTTT. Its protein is CASSQVVTGVFTDTQYF.

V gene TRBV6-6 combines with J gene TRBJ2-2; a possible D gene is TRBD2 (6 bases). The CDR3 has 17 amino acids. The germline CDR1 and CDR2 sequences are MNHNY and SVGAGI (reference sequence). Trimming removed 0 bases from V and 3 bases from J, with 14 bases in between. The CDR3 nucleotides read TGTGCCAGCAGTTACTCCGGCGTAGGACTATACACCGGGGAGCTGTTTTTT. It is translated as CASSYSGVGLYTGELFF.

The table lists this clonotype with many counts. The CDR3 is CASISGTVGVEPQHF. DNA for the CDR3: TGTGCCAGCATATCCGGGACGGTCGGAGTGGAGCCCCAGCATTTT. The rearrangement links TRBV2 to TRBJ1-5, with D perhaps matching TRBD1 (5 bases). The CDR3 is 15 residues long. The V end was cut by 7 bases, the J end by 8 bases, with 21 bases between. The germline gives CDR1 SNHLY, CDR2 FYNNEI.

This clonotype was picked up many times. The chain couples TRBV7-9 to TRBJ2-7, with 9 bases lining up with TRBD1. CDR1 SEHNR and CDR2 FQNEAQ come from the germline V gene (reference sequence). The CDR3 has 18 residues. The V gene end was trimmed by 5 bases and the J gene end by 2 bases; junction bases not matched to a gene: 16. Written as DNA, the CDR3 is TGTGCCAGCAGCCCCGGAACAGGGGGCCTTAGACATACCTACGAGCAGTACTTC. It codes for CASSPGTGGLRHTYEQYF. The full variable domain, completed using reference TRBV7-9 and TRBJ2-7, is DTGVSQNPRHKITKRGQNVTFRCDPISEHNRLYWYRQTLGQGPEFLTYFQNEAQLEKSRLLSDRFSAERPKGSFSTLEIQRTEQGDSAMYLCASSPGTGGLRHTYEQYFGPGTRLTVT.

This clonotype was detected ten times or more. The CDR3 loop is CASSLSAGRKVFAFF. In DNA form, the CDR3 reads TGTGCCAGCAGTTTATCGGCGGGCCGGAAAGTTTTCGCTTTCTTT. The chain carries TRBV28 and TRBJ1-1, with unresolved D. CDR3 length: 15 amino acids. V lost 1 base, J lost 11 bases, and 20 bases lay in between. Per the germline V gene, CDR1 is MDHEN and CDR2 is SYDVKM.

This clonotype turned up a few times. CDR3 DNA: TGTGCCAGCAGTGATCAGGGCCGGACGGGCGAGCAGTACTTC. It codes for CASSDQGRTGEQYF. This chain joins TRBV6-1 and TRBJ2-7; possibly TRBD1 for D (5 bases). Per the germline V gene, CDR1 is MNHNS and CDR2 is SASEGT. Trimming left V 3 bases short and J 6 bases short, with 15 bases between. The CDR3 has 14 amino acids.